The 8 T cell receptor beta chains reported below all come from one sample, sequenced in a study of OX40 agonist ivuxolimab in advanced cancers. Assay: immunoSEQ multiplex PCR; the TCRdb copy retains only in-frame clones and omits some. This sample has around 15,000 clones, with roughly 71% found just once. Sequencing used CD4+ or CD8+ T cells sorted from blood, obtained in a trial of the OX40 agonist ivuxolimab. The receptors originated from an adult with an advanced solid tumor such as melanoma, head and neck, liver or kidney cancer.

This clone has more than one count but fewer than ten. V and J are TRBV5-1 and TRBJ1-5; possible D gene TRBD1, 6 bases. Germline assignment: CDR1 SGHRS and CDR2 YFSETQ. CDR3 length: 14 amino acids. Trimming took off 0 bases at V and 4 bases at J, with 8 bases between the two ends. Here the CDR3 reads CASSLEGGNQPQHF. CDR3 in DNA: TGCGCCAGCAGCTTGGAAGGGGGAAATCAGCCCCAGCATTTT.

V usage is TRBV11-1 and J usage is TRBJ2-7, with TRBD1 identical over 8 bases. The CDR3 runs to 14 residues. The J segment lost 2 bases and the V segment lost 1 base, leaving 1 base of the junction unmatched. Looked up from germline, CDR1 is SGHAT and CDR2 is FQDESV (reference sequence). CDR3 sequence reads: CASSLGTGTYEQYF. CDR3 in DNA: TGTGCCAGCAGCTTAGGGACAGGGACCTACGAGCAGTACTTC.

The chain links TRBV13 to TRBJ2-7, with TRBD1 matching over 8 bases. This CDR3 contains 13 residues. CDR1 and CDR2 from the germline V gene are PRHDT and FYEKMQ (reference sequence). Trimming removed 7 bases from V and 3 bases from J; junction bases left unmatched: 5. The CDR3 DNA sequence: TGTGCCAGCACGCAGGGGGCCGACTACGAGCAGTACTTC. It is translated as CASTQGADYEQYF. The whole variable domain, remainder taken from reference TRBV13 and TRBJ2-7, is AAGVIQSPRHLIKEKRETATLKCYPIPRHDTVYWYQQGPGQDPQFLISFYEKMQSDKGSIPDRFSAQQFSDYHSELNMSSLELGDSALYFCASTQGADYEQYFGPGTRLTVT.

The chain uses TRBV6-6 and TRBJ2-7; D not certain. The V gene lost 0 bases and the J gene lost 7 bases, with 7 bases spanning the gap. Germline CDR1 reads MNHNY; CDR2 reads SVGAGI (reference sequence). This CDR3 comprises 12 residues. The CDR3 DNA reads as TGTGCCAGCAGTTACTCAAACCAAGAGCAGTACTTC. It yields the protein CASSYSNQEQYF.

The chain combines TRBV5-4 with TRBJ1-2, with 9 bases lining up with TRBD1. V dropped 4 bases and J dropped 8; count of bases not matched to a gene: 6. There are 13 residues in the CDR3. Germline CDR1 reads SGHNT; CDR2 reads YYREEE (reference sequence). CDR3 amino acids: CASSLGQGGGYTF. The CDR3 region has the DNA TGTGCCAGCAGCCTGGGACAGGGAGGAGGCTACACCTTC.

This sequence joins TRBV11-2 and TRBJ1-5, with D possibly being TRBD1 (6 bases). Germline lookup yields CDR1 SGHAT and CDR2 FQNNGV. The CDR3 consists of 15 residues. V shed 0 bases and J shed 2 bases, with 8 bases lying between them. The CDR3 nucleotides are TGTGCCAGCAGCTTAGATCCAGGGGGCAATCAGCCCCAGCATTTT. The encoded protein is CASSLDPGGNQPQHF. Together with reference TRBV11-2 and TRBJ1-5, the CDR3 gives the full variable domain: EAGVAQSPRYKIIEKRQSVAFWCNPISGHATLYWYQQILGQGPKLLIQFQNNGVVDDSQLPKDRFSAERLKGVDSTLKIQPAKLEDSAVYLCASSLDPGGNQPQHFGDGTRLSIL.

This clone has just one count. The CDR3 loop reads CAISEKRGENTEAFF. In DNA, the CDR3 is TGTGCCATCAGTGAGAAAAGGGGGGAGAACACTGAAGCTTTCTTT. The chain uses TRBV10-3 and TRBJ1-1, with D tentatively TRBD1 (6 bases). Deletions cut 2 bases from V and 1 base from J, with 11 bases between. CDR3 size: 15 residues. Germline assignment: CDR1 ENHRY and CDR2 SYGVKD.

The chain couples TRBV9 to TRBJ2-5, with D tentatively TRBD2 (6 bases). Germline values: CDR1 SGDLS, CDR2 YYNGEE. The germline V and J ends were trimmed by 3 bases and 0 bases, with 9 bases remaining between them. This CDR3 contains 14 residues. The CDR3 DNA reads TGTGCCAGCAGCGGGGGACTGGACCAAGAGACCCAGTACTTC. Protein sequence: CASSGGLDQETQYF.